The 18 T cell receptor beta chains reported below all come from one sample, sequenced in a study of blood T cell repertoires in COVID-19. This table comes from immunoSEQ multiplex PCR, and its TCRdb copy is limited to in-frame clones, with some not included. The sample contains about 300,000 clones, about 90% of which appear only once. Specimen: peripheral blood. These receptors were obtained from a woman in her 30s with COVID-19, enrolled during active disease.

This rearrangement joins TRBV28 to TRBJ1-2; D call uncertain. Germline V CDR1 and CDR2: MDHEN, SYDVKM. The CDR3 sequence is 14 residues long. V lost 1 base and J lost 4, with 10 bases in between. CDR3 protein: CASSLSRRSYGYTF. CDR3 DNA sequence: TGTGCCAGCAGTTTATCGCGCAGGTCCTATGGCTACACCTTC.

The chain's CDR3 is CAWASGTGDHEQYF. As DNA, the CDR3 is TGTGCCTGGGCCTCCGGGACAGGGGACCACGAGCAGTACTTC. The chain combines TRBV30 with TRBJ2-7; 10 bases are shared with TRBD1. Germline CDR1 and CDR2: GTSNPN and SVGIG (reference sequence). With V trimmed by 5 bases and J by 5 bases, 9 bases remained unmatched. The CDR3 covers 14 residues.

This chain uses TRBV28 with TRBJ2-1; tentatively, D is TRBD2 (5 bases). V lost 6 bases, J lost 5 bases, and 17 bases lay in between. Germline loops: CDR1 MDHEN, CDR2 SYDVKM. The CDR3 is made up of 15 amino acids. The CDR3 DNA sequence: TGTGCCAGCAGCCCACTAGGATCAGGCCACAATGAGCAGTTCTTC. It translates to CASSPLGSGHNEQFF.

The rearrangement joins TRBV15 to TRBJ1-2; D remains unclear. V dropped 0 bases and J dropped 12 bases, with 11 bases sitting between them. The germline V gene has CDR1 LNHNV and CDR2 YYDKDF (reference sequence). The length of the CDR3 is 12 residues. The CDR3 DNA is TGTGCCACCAGCAGAGAAGGAGGCTCCGACACCTTC. It is translated as CATSREGGSDTF.

This chain links TRBV7-6 with TRBJ2-2; TRBD2 agrees at 9 bases. Germline CDR1 and CDR2: SGHVS and FNYEAQ. CDR3 length equals 16 residues. V lost 5 bases to trimming and J lost 6 bases; unmatched junction nucleotides: 10. In DNA, the CDR3 is TGTGCCAGCAGCATCCCTAGCGGGGCACCCGCCGGGGAGCTGTTTTTT. Residues: CASSIPSGAPAGELFF. Combining the CDR3 with reference TRBV7-6 and TRBJ2-2 gives the whole variable domain GAGVSQSPRYKVTKRGQDVALRCDPISGHVSLYWYRQALGQGPEFLTYFNYEAQQDKSGLPNDRFSAERPEGSISTLTIQRTEQRDSAMYRCASSIPSGAPAGELFFGEGSRLTVL.

This sequence joins TRBV27 and TRBJ2-2; a possible D gene is TRBD1 (5 bases). In germline, CDR1 is MNHEY, CDR2 SMNVEV (reference sequence). There are 16 residues in the CDR3. With 0 bases removed from V and 2 bases from J, the gap between germline ends came to 10 bases. The CDR3 nucleotides are TGTGCCAGCAGTTTATCATCAGGGTATAACACCGGGGAGCTGTTTTTT. Its translation: CASSLSSGYNTGELFF.

This chain joins TRBV3-1 (or the pseudogene TRBV3-2) and TRBJ2-3; D is unclear. The CDR3 has 14 amino acids. Trimming took off 1 base at V and 2 bases at J, with 7 bases between the two ends. CDR1 is LGHDT, CDR2 YNNKEL, per germline (reference sequence). As DNA, the CDR3 is TGTGCCAGCAGCCAAGGAGGAGACACAGATACGCAGTATTTT. It yields the protein CASSQGGDTDTQYF.

This chain connects TRBV30 to TRBJ1-6; tentatively, D is TRBD1 (5 bases). Trimming left V 1 base short and J 8 bases short, with 15 bases between. CDR1 is GTSNPN and CDR2 is SVGIG in the germline V gene (reference sequence). This CDR3 comprises 15 residues. The CDR3 here is CAWSAGGVGDSPLHF. The CDR3 bases are TGTGCCTGGAGTGCGGGGGGGGTTGGGGATTCACCCCTCCACTTT. The full variable domain, completed using reference TRBV30 and TRBJ1-6, is SQTIHQWPATLVQPVGSPLSLECTVEGTSNPNLYWYRQAAGRGLQLLFYSVGIGQISSEVPQNLSASRPQDRQFILSSKKLLLSDSGFYLCAWSAGGVGDSPLHFGNGTRLTVT.

V and J are TRBV5-1 and TRBJ2-3; a weak D match, TRBD2 (6 bases). V lost 1 base, J lost 2 bases, and 14 bases lay in between. Germline V lookup: CDR1 SGHRS, CDR2 YFSETQ. This CDR3 contains 16 residues. The CDR3 region is CASSLRREAPTDTQYF. Written as DNA, the CDR3 is TGCGCCAGCAGCTTGCGAAGGGAGGCCCCCACAGATACGCAGTATTTT.

The chain carries TRBV3-1 (or the pseudogene TRBV3-2) and TRBJ1-2; TRBD1 matches at 7 bases. Germline V lookup: CDR1 LGHDT, CDR2 YNNKEL (reference sequence). Trimming removed 4 bases from V and 0 bases from J; junction bases left unmatched: 5. CDR3 length equals 15 residues. CDR3 in DNA: TGTGCCAGCAGCCCCGACAGGGAAACTAACTATGGCTACACCTTC. This encodes CASSPDRETNYGYTF.

The chain joins TRBV9 to TRBJ2-5; D gene unclear. Germline V gene sequence: CDR1 SGDLS, CDR2 YYNGEE. The CDR3 consists of 14 residues. V gave up 2 bases and J gave up 2 bases, with 10 bases separating them. CDR3 in amino acids: CASSVESTQETQYF. The CDR3 coding sequence is TGTGCCAGCAGCGTGGAGTCTACACAAGAGACCCAGTACTTC.

This chain connects TRBV3-1 (or the pseudogene TRBV3-2) to TRBJ1-6, with 9 bases that match TRBD1. J gave up 9 bases and V 1 base, and 4 bases lay outside the gene matches. The CDR3 contains 15 residues. Germline lookup yields CDR1 LGHDT and CDR2 YNNKEL (reference sequence). Here the CDR3 DNA reads TGTGCCAGCAGCCAAGTGGGGACAGGGCTTTCACCCCTCCACTTT. Amino acids: CASSQVGTGLSPLHF.

The chain uses TRBV6-5 and TRBJ1-2; weak D call: TRBD1 (6 bases). V lost 5 bases and J 3 bases, leaving 16 bases between the germline ends. This CDR3 region has 15 residues. The germline V gene encodes CDR1 MNHEY and CDR2 SVGAGI. Here the CDR3 reads CASSQRQVGHYGYTF. DNA of the CDR3: TGTGCCAGCAGTCAACGACAGGTGGGCCACTATGGCTACACCTTC.

The chain joins TRBV4-1 to TRBJ2-3, with 7 bases aligning to TRBD1. Trimming removed 5 bases from V and 0 bases from J; junction bases left unmatched: 5. The CDR3 length is 15 residues. Germline CDR1 reads MGHRA; CDR2 reads YSYEKL. This CDR3 reads CASSEWTGSTDTQYF. In DNA form, the CDR3 reads TGCGCCAGCAGCGAGTGGACAGGAAGCACAGATACGCAGTATTTT.

This rearrangement joins TRBV6-5 to TRBJ1-5, with D possibly TRBD1 on 5 matching bases. The length of the CDR3 is 15 residues. Trimming pared 5 bases from V and 0 bases from J, leaving 11 bases between. Germline-derived CDR1 and CDR2 are MNHEY and SVGAGI. The CDR3 here is CASSTQEYSNQPQHF. DNA for the CDR3: TGTGCCAGCAGTACACAGGAATATAGCAATCAGCCCCAGCATTTT.

The chain combines TRBV5-1 with TRBJ1-5; D possibly corresponds to TRBD1 (6 bases). V dropped 0 bases and J dropped 6 bases, with 13 bases sitting between them. The CDR3 contains 15 residues. Germline CDR1 SGHRS, CDR2 YFSETQ. This chain's CDR3 is CASSLDGGSGQPQHF. DNA for the CDR3: TGCGCCAGCAGCTTGGATGGGGGCAGTGGTCAGCCCCAGCATTTT.

The chain combines TRBV6-5 with TRBJ2-5; 7 positions agree with TRBD1. CDR3 size: 14 residues. The junction had 8 bases not matched to a gene; V was cut back by 5 bases and J by 5 bases. In germline, CDR1 is MNHEY, CDR2 SVGAGI. CDR3 residues: CASSKGARMETQYF. In DNA form, the CDR3 reads TGTGCCAGCAGTAAGGGGGCGCGGATGGAGACCCAGTACTTC.

This chain links TRBV19 with TRBJ1-2, with D unclear. The CDR3 contains 15 residues. Germline V gene lookup returns CDR1 LNHDA and CDR2 SQIVND (reference sequence). V lost 1 base and J lost 5, with 14 bases in between. The CDR3 protein is CASSIGGRTEYGYTF. In DNA form, the CDR3 reads TGTGCCAGTAGTATAGGAGGGCGAACAGAGTATGGCTACACCTTC.